These 20 T cell receptor beta chains were all obtained from the same sample, sequenced in a study. One entry per CDR3 protein, called by TCRdb with MiXCR from the 5' RACE reads. The repertoire holds about 32,000 distinct CDR3 sequences, with 24% as singletons. The sequencing sample was made of memory CD4+ T cells sorted from blood. Subset reported: memory CD4+ T cells, CD4+CD45RO+CD25-. The receptors were sampled from a female donor with breast cancer.

The CDR3 loop is CASSLSGGRETQYF. The CDR3 DNA follows: TGTGCCAGCAGTTTATCCGGGGGGCGAGAGACCCAGTACTTC. V usage is TRBV27 and J usage is TRBJ2-5, with a possible D match to TRBD2 (7 bases). With 0 bases removed from V and 4 bases from J, the gap between germline ends came to 9 bases. The CDR3 runs to 14 residues. Germline CDR1 MNHEY, CDR2 SMNVEV (reference sequence).

CDR3 protein: CASSQYQGLVSTDTQYF. The CDR3 DNA reads as TGCGCCAGCAGCCAATACCAGGGACTGGTAAGCACAGATACGCAGTATTTT. The gene calls are TRBV4-1 and TRBJ2-3; D is perhaps TRBD2 (6 bases). The CDR3 extends over 17 amino acids. The V gene's germline CDR1 is MGHRA and CDR2 YSYEKL. V lost 2 bases, J lost 0 bases, and 15 bases lay in between.

This clonotype has more than one count but fewer than ten. V and J are TRBV4-1 and TRBJ2-1; 9 bases agree with TRBD2. The CDR3 runs to 15 residues. The V and J ends lost 4 bases and 9 bases, in that order; junction bases with no gene match: 10. CDR1 is MGHRA, CDR2 YSYEKL, per germline. CDR3 region: CASSLEPGLALEQFF. The CDR3 nucleotides read TGCGCCAGCAGCCTTGAACCGGGACTAGCTCTTGAGCAGTTCTTC.

The V call is TRBV4-3, the J call TRBJ2-7; D gene uncertain. The germline V and J ends were trimmed by 0 bases and 1 base, with 10 bases remaining between them. Germline V gene data show CDR1 as LGHNA and CDR2 as YSLEER. CDR3 size: 15 residues. CDR3 coding DNA: TGCGCCAGCAGCCAAGAAAAGGGCCTATCCTACGAGCAGTACTTC. Its protein is CASSQEKGLSYEQYF.

The chain uses TRBV27 and TRBJ2-1; TRBD2 agrees at 15 bases. Germline trimming cut 5 bases from V and 7 bases from J; bases unmatched to any gene: 9. This CDR3 comprises 17 residues. Germline V gene sequence: CDR1 MNHEY, CDR2 SMNVEV (reference sequence). The CDR3 nucleotides are TGTGCCAGCAGTACCGGACTAGCGGGAGGGCCGGGGAATGAGCAGTTCTTC. Residues: CASSTGLAGGPGNEQFF.

This clonotype was detected a few times. The V gene is TRBV27, the J gene TRBJ2-7; TRBD1 matches at 9 bases. Unmatched junction bases numbered 4, after V lost 2 bases and J lost 2 bases. CDR1 MNHEY and CDR2 SMNVEV come from the germline V gene (reference sequence). There are 15 residues in the CDR3. The CDR3, as DNA: TGTGCCAGCAGTTTACCGGGACAGGGAACCTACGAGCAGTACTTC. This gives the protein CASSLPGQGTYEQYF.

The chain links TRBV10-2 to TRBJ2-7, with a weak D call TRBD1 (6 bases). The germline CDR1 and CDR2 sequences are WSHSY and SAAADI. The CDR3 runs 13 residues. Trimming took off 11 bases at V and 3 bases at J, with 17 bases between the two ends. The CDR3 here is CASQGSPDYEQYF. The CDR3 DNA reads as TGCGCCTCACAGGGTTCCCCCGACTACGAGCAGTACTTC.

For this clonotype: At one end, the junction sequence differs from germline, possibly due to a read error. This chain joins TRBV11-2 and TRBJ1-5; no clear D gene. The germline V gene encodes CDR1 SGHAT and CDR2 FQNNGV. This CDR3 comprises 13 residues. The CDR3 spells CASSTDRDQPRHF. The CDR3 DNA sequence: TGTGCCAGCAGCACGGACCGAGATCAGCCCCGGCATTTT.

Of note for this clonotype: A single base separates this from a much larger clone, so it may be a read error. The CDR3 here is CGVDVQGVVTEAFF. The CDR3 bases are TGCGGCGTTGACGTACAGGGGGTGGTCACTGAAGCTTTCTTT. The chain employs TRBV29-1 and TRBJ1-1; 8 positions agree with TRBD1. CDR1 is SQVTM, CDR2 ANQGSEA, per germline. This CDR3 region has 14 residues.

Comments on this clonotype: This may be a read error: a much more frequent sequence differs by one nucleotide. The J gene is TRBJ2-2, the V gene TRBV28; D uncertain. The CDR3 is 14 amino acids. Trimming removed 5 bases from V and 0 bases from J, with 7 bases in between. The germline gives CDR1 MDHEN, CDR2 SYDVKM. CDR3 DNA: TGTGCCAGCAGTCTACCTACGAACACCGGGGAGCTGTTTTTT. Translated: CASSLPTNTGELFF.

Remarks on this clonotype: A much larger clone lies a single base off, so this may be a read error. J is TRBJ2-7 and V is TRBV29-1; D may match TRBD1 or TRBD2 (5 bases each). Trimming cost V 4 bases and J 0 bases, with 16 bases left between them. Germline loops: CDR1 SQVTM, CDR2 ANQGSEA. The CDR3 length is 15 residues. This CDR3 is CSVGPTGTASYEQYF. CDR3 bases: TGCAGCGTTGGGCCGACCGGGACCGCCTCCTACGAGCAGTACTTC.

The J gene is TRBJ2-3, the V gene TRBV5-1, with 9 bases identical to TRBD2. This CDR3 has 18 residues. V gave up 2 bases and J gave up 0 bases; unmatched junction bases: 10. Per germline, CDR1 SGHRS and CDR2 YFSETQ. The CDR3 region has the DNA TGCGCCAGCAGCTTATACTGGCGGGAGGGCCATAGCACAGATACGCAGTATTTT. Protein product: CASSLYWREGHSTDTQYF.

The V call is TRBV7-8, the J call TRBJ2-7; D may be TRBD2 (7 bases). CDR1 is SGHVS and CDR2 is FQNEAQ in the germline V gene. The CDR3 is made up of 15 amino acids. The germline V and J ends were trimmed by 0 bases and 2 bases, with 11 bases remaining between them. This chain's CDR3 is CASSLAGGGTYEQYF. The CDR3 bases are TGTGCCAGCAGCTTAGCGGGAGGGGGTACCTACGAGCAGTACTTC.

This clonotype turned up a few times. The chain employs TRBV7-9 and TRBJ2-7; a weak D match, TRBD1 (6 bases). The V end lost 1 base, the J end lost 3 bases, and 10 bases lay between the germline ends. Germline values: CDR1 SEHNR, CDR2 FQNEAQ (reference sequence). The CDR3 has 14 amino acids. The CDR3 DNA follows: TGTGCCAGCAGCTTAGGAGTCAGGGGCTACGAGCAGTACTTC. Residues: CASSLGVRGYEQYF.

This clonotype was detected many times. The chain recombines TRBV20-1 with TRBJ1-5; D not certain. Between the trimmed V and J ends, which lost 3 bases and 0 bases, there was a span of 15 bases. This CDR3 is 16 amino acids long. Germline lookup yields CDR1 DFQATT and CDR2 SNEGSKA (reference sequence). The DNA of the CDR3 is TGCAGTGCTAGTAGCGACCGCCTATATAGCAATCAGCCCCAGCATTTT. It translates to CSASSDRLYSNQPQHF.

The chain recombines TRBV9 with TRBJ1-3, with D possibly matching TRBD1 (5 bases). The CDR3 is made up of 16 amino acids. CDR1 SGDLS and CDR2 YYNGEE come from the germline V gene. Trimming shortened V by 3 bases and J by 2 bases, and 15 bases separated the two germline ends. The CDR3 DNA follows: TGTGCCAGCAGCGCCCGTGGGGCCACAACTGGAAACACCATATATTTT. This gives the protein CASSARGATTGNTIYF.

V and J are TRBV10-3 and TRBJ2-7; 11 bases are shared with TRBD1. The CDR3 consists of 15 residues. In germline, CDR1 is ENHRY, CDR2 SYGVKD. V shed 4 bases, J shed 7 bases, and the junction held 9 bases outside the gene matches. CDR3 bases: TGTGCCATCAGTGGGACAGGGGGCGCTTCGGAGGAGCAGTACTTC. This encodes CAISGTGGASEEQYF.

The V call is TRBV9, the J call TRBJ1-2; no clear D gene. The germline V gene encodes CDR1 SGDLS and CDR2 YYNGEE. The germline V and J ends were trimmed by 2 bases and 4 bases, with 18 bases remaining between them. This CDR3 has 16 amino acids. The CDR3 DNA is TGTGCCAGCAGCGTTAGCCAGTTCGTGGCACCCTATGGCTACACCTTC. This codes for CASSVSQFVAPYGYTF.

This clonotype has just a few counts. V usage is TRBV7-8 and J usage is TRBJ2-1, with TRBD2 matching over 12 bases. Germline values: CDR1 SGHVS, CDR2 FQNEAQ. This CDR3 has 15 residues. V dropped 3 bases and J dropped 4; count of bases not matched to a gene: 1. CDR3 loop: CASSFTSGGYNEQFF. In DNA form, the CDR3 reads TGTGCCAGCAGCTTCACTAGCGGGGGGTACAATGAGCAGTTCTTC. Using reference TRBV7-8 and TRBJ2-1 for the parts outside the CDR3, the full variable domain is GAGVSQSPRYKVAKRGQDVALRCDPISGHVSLFWYQQALGQGPEFLTYFQNEAQLDKSGLPSDRFFAERPEGSVSTLKIQRTQQEDSAVYLCASSFTSGGYNEQFFGPGTRLTVL.

The chain couples TRBV12-3 or TRBV12-4 to TRBJ2-1; D is possibly TRBD2 (5 bases). V was trimmed by 5 bases and J by 1 base, leaving 18 bases between them. This CDR3 region has 17 residues. The CDR3 loop reads CASSKGLGERSYNEQFF. The DNA for the CDR3 is TGTGCCAGCAGTAAGGGCTTGGGAGAAAGGTCCTACAATGAGCAGTTCTTC.